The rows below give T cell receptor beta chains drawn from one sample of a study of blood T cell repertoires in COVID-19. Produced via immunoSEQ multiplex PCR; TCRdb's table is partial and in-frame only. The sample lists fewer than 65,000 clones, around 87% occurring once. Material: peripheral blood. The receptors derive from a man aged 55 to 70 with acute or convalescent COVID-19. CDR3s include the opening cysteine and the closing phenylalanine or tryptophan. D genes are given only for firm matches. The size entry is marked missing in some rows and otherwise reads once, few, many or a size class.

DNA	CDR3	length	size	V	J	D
TGCGCCAGCAGCCCCGGGGGGGCCCGAGATACGCAGTATTTT	CASSPGGARDTQYF	14	-	TRBV5-1	TRBJ2-3	TRBD2
TGTGCCATCAGTGAGCGGGGGGGCACTGAAGCTTTCTTT	CAISERGGTEAFF	13	-	TRBV10-3	TRBJ1-1	-
TGTGCCACCGCCGAGGCGGCTGGAAACACCATATATTTT	CATAEAAGNTIYF	13	-	TRBV12-3/TRBV12-4	TRBJ1-3	-
TGTGCCAGTAGTATGAGGACCCCCCGGGACAGGGACTGGGTTGGCACTGAAGCTTTCTTT	CASSMRTPRDRDWVGTEAFF	20	-	TRBV19	TRBJ1-1	TRBD1
TGTGCCAGCAGCTTGGACAGGGGAGAAGAAAAACTGTTTTTT	CASSLDRGEEKLFF	14	-	TRBV5-4	TRBJ1-4	TRBD1
TGCGCCAGCAACTTGGGAGGGACAGGGAATGAAAAACTGTTTTTT	CASNLGGTGNEKLFF	15	-	TRBV5-1	TRBJ1-4	TRBD1
TGTGCCAGCAGCCAAGTAACAGGGGGAGCGGCTTTCTTT	CASSQVTGGAAFF	13	-	TRBV3-1/TRBV3-2	TRBJ1-1	TRBD1
TGTGCCAGCAGCTTCTCGTCTAACTATGGCTACACCTTC	CASSFSSNYGYTF	13	-	TRBV7-3	TRBJ1-2	-
TGTGCCAGCAGTCCCTCGGGTCCAGGGAAACTGTTTTTT	CASSPSGPGKLFF	13	-	TRBV27	TRBJ1-4	-
TGTGCCAGCAGCTTAAACATTCAAGGCCCCCTGACAGGGGGTCTGGAGACCCAGTACTTC	CASSLNIQGPLTGGLETQYF	20	-	TRBV7-7	TRBJ2-5	TRBD1
TGCGCCAGAGGCTCACGGGGGGATAATCAGCCCCAGCATTTT	CARGSRGDNQPQHF	14	few	TRBV23-1	TRBJ1-5	-
TGTGCCAGCAGCTTATCAGGGGGCGCGGGCAATCAGCCCCAGCATTTT	CASSLSGGAGNQPQHF	16	-	TRBV7-8	TRBJ1-5	TRBD1
TGTGCCAGCAGCTTAGTCTGGGCGCAGGGGCCCTACAATGAGCAGTTCTTC	CASSLVWAQGPYNEQFF	17	-	TRBV11-2	TRBJ2-1	-
TGTGCCAGCAGCCAATCTCGGACTAGCGCCCGCACAGATACGCAGTATTTT	CASSQSRTSARTDTQYF	17	-	TRBV3-1/TRBV3-2	TRBJ2-3	TRBD2
TGTGCCAGCAGTGCCTTCTCCGGGGAGCAGTTCTTC	CASSAFSGEQFF	12	-	TRBV25-1	TRBJ2-1	-
TGTGCCAGCAGTGAAGGGGGACAGGGATTGGTGACCCAGTACTTC	CASSEGGQGLVTQYF	15	few	TRBV6-1	TRBJ2-5	TRBD1
TGTGCCATCAGTCGGACAGCGAACACTGAAGCTTTCTTT	CAISRTANTEAFF	13	once	TRBV10-3	TRBJ1-1	-
TGTGCCAGCAGTGTAGTGTGTTGGAACACTGAAGCTTTCTTT	CASSVVCWNTEAFF	14	-	TRBV25-1	TRBJ1-1	-
TGTGCCAGCAGCCAACAGGGAATTGGGTACGTCGATGAGCAGTTCTTC	CASSQQGIGYVDEQFF	16	-	TRBV4-2	TRBJ2-1	-
TGTGCCAGCAGCTTAGGGGTAAACAAAAACATTCAGTACTTC	CASSLGVNKNIQYF	14	once	TRBV5-4	TRBJ2-4	-
TGTGCCAGCAGCACATTACAGGATAGCAATCAGCCCCAGCATTTT	CASSTLQDSNQPQHF	15	-	TRBV7-2	TRBJ1-5	-
TGTGCCAGCAGGGCGACAGGGGCTAAAGGAACTGAAGCTTTCTTT	CASRATGAKGTEAFF	15	-	TRBV28	TRBJ1-1	TRBD1
TGTGCCAGTAGTACACTCCCGGGACAGGGGTCTTCACCCCTCCACTTT	CASSTLPGQGSSPLHF	16	-	TRBV19	TRBJ1-6	TRBD1
TGTGCCAGCAGCCAAACAGGGGATACTCAGCCCCAGCATTTT	CASSQTGDTQPQHF	14	-	TRBV14	TRBJ1-5	TRBD1
TGTGCCAGCCTCGCGGCGGATACGCAGTATTTT	CASLAADTQYF	11	-	TRBV18	TRBJ2-3	-
TGTGCCAGCAGCTTTTTTGTGGCTAGTACCAATGAGCAGTTCTTC	CASSFFVASTNEQFF	15	-	TRBV13	TRBJ2-1	-